This T cell receptor (beta chain) was found in a study of CD8 T cells in Susac syndrome. Germline V gives CDR1 DFQATT, CDR2 SNEGSKA (reference sequence). J was trimmed by 3 bases and V by 4 bases; bases with no gene match: 9. The CDR3 length is 15 residues. After extraction with the RNeasy kit, roughly 0.45 to 1 ug of the RNA was reverse transcribed using random hexamers. The immunoSEQ assay covered 54 Vbeta and 13 Jbeta segments for CDR3. TCRdb passed the immunoSEQ multiplex PCR reads through MiXCR, listing each CDR3 protein once. The sample lists more than 55,000 distinct CDR3 sequences, 96% occurring once.

The receptor was derived from a human donor with multiple sclerosis. The rearrangement links TRBV20-1 to TRBJ2-1; 7 bases match TRBD2. Sequenced sample: CD4+ T cells from PBMCs. CDR3 in amino acids: CSAIRLRGGYNEQFF. DNA of the CDR3: TGCAGTGCTATCCGACTCCGCGGGGGCTACAATGAGCAGTTCTTC.